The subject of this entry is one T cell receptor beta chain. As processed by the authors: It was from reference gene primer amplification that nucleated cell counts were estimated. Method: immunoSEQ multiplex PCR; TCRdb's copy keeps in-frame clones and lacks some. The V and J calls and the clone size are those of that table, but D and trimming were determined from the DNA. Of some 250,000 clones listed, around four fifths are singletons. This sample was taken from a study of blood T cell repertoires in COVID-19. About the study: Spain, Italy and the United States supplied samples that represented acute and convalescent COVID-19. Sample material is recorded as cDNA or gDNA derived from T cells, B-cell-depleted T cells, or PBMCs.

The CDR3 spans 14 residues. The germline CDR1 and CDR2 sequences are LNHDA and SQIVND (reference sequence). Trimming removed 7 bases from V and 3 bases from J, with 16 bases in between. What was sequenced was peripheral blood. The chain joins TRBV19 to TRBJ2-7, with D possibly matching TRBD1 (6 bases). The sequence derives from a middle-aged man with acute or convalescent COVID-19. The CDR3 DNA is TGTGCCAGTAAAGGAGGCAGGGGCGTCTACGAGCAGTACTTC. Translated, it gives CASKGGRGVYEQYF.